This T cell receptor (beta chain) is from a study of identical twins (dated by TCRdb to 2016 to 2018). The study in broad terms: To test whether fetal clonotypes persist, the study used deep sequencing on TCR alpha and beta repertoires from monozygotic twins, unrelated adults of various ages, and cord blood. Replicate twin experiments were performed at different times using different library preparation protocols to rule out contamination.

The germline V gene yields SGHVS for CDR1 and FNYEAQ for CDR2. Including cysteine and phenylalanine, the CDR3 has 16 amino acids. Only the CDR3 part of the read is kept: 48 bases, read in frame from the first base. From V the trimming removes 1 base and from J it removes 0 bases, while the gene matches leave 3 bases of the junction unaccounted for. The library was obtained by 5' RACE. The sequencer was an Illumina HiSeq 2000. Template switching added a universal primer binding site, and the final cDNA carried a unique molecular identifier that allowed TCR cDNA molecules to be counted accurately. Specific primers in the conserved constant-segment region were used to synthesize first-strand cDNA for TCR alpha and beta chains. Each cDNA library was double barcoded, with a SMART-Mk sample barcode plus Illumina barcodes, to control for contamination. TruSeq adapter sequences along with Illumina sample barcodes were introduced in two successive PCR steps. The Illumina HiSeq platform was used with custom primers to sequence TCR alpha and beta cDNA libraries. From the authors' description of their analysis: MiGEC processed the raw reads to extract unique molecular identifiers, while MiXCR was used to determine the CDR3 positions. Recombination models were inferred per individual with the repgenHMM and IGoR tools using an EM algorithm. Shared clonotype analysis was performed with the tcR package in R, normalizing sharing by the product of cloneset sizes. To study raw recombination free of thymic and clonal selection effects, out-of-frame nonproductive sequences were analyzed. Using fastp at Q25 and MiXCR, TCRdb reprocessed the public reads and kept productive beta chains. Every CDR3 protein is listed once, alongside the most common genes and DNA of its rows. These V and J calls are TCRdb output, not the study's own analysis. This sample is represented by about 190,000 distinct CDR3 sequences; more than 15% of them were singletons. The ten largest account for over 35% of the sample.

Overall study outcomes, separate from this receptor: Because the same donors could not be followed over many years, conclusions were based on cross-sectional statistical analysis. A weaker excess of twin sharing was found in beta out-of-frame sequences because the signal-to-noise ratio was lowered by fewer shared sequences. In monozygotic twins, out-of-frame TCR alpha sharing was systematically underestimated by recombination models, although the models agreed with sharing between unrelated individuals. Abundant cord blood beta clonotypes had fewer insertions, young adult naive repertoires showed a similar but weaker trend, and memory repertoires showed no such trend. Invariant T cells such as MAIT and iNKT could partly confound zero-insertion analyses, though diverse VJ usage argued against this for most clonotypes. Out-of-frame TCR alpha sequences shared between twins showed an excess of low generation-probability sequences compared with coincidental sharing between unrelated individuals.

This clonotype was observed a few times. Its specific antigen is unknown. Base-call qualities are not available, and no considerably larger clone is one nucleotide away. Every donor in the study was a healthy Caucasian. The twin cohort comprised three pairs of female monozygotic twins, all aged roughly 18 to 30 years. Positive isolation kits from Invitrogen were used to isolate CD4+ and CD8+ T cell populations. This same sample was also taken into another study, of T cells expressing NK-cell markers. The second study, in turn, reports: Fewer than ten donors provided sorted CD3+CD56+NKG2C+, CD3+CD56+NKG2C- and CD3+CD56-NKG2C+ T-cell subsets, whose TCR beta-chain repertoires were profiled. Among the eight sequenced donors, seven were HCMV-seropositive and one was HCMV-seronegative. To restrict sorting to alphabetaTCR-expressing T cells, an anti-gammadeltaTCR antibody was added in several experiments. In roughly 6 donors, the dominant CD3+CD56+NKG2C+ clonotypes were found to rank among the top 10 CD8+ clonotypes and to make up about 1.0-7.0% of CD8+ T cells. Those dominant clonotypes were again the most abundant among CD3+CD56-NKG2C+ cells in a handful of donors, at about 25-65%. It remained unclear whether the expanded NKG2C-expressing T cell clones were specific for HCMV antigens. The study sequenced eight donors, all healthy volunteers chosen at random: three men and five women. HCMV-specific IgG was detected in serum with a commercial ELISA kit to determine HCMV serostatus. MIGEC was used to demultiplex reads and group reads by UMI, and MiTCR was used to assemble and quantify clonotypes. To exclude erroneous sequences, only TCR cDNA sequences supported by at least two reads were retained. Downstream repertoire analysis used the tcR package, and clonotypes were matched across fractions by CDR3 nucleotide sequence plus V segment. VDJmatch was used to annotate antigen specificity against VDJdb, with one amino acid substitution allowed in CDR3.

The sequence derives from a woman under 30 in good health. Sequencing was performed on CD8+ T cells sorted from blood. The chain employs TRBV7-6 and TRBJ2-3, with 8 bases matching TRBD2. The CDR3 protein: CASSLVGGGSTDTQYF. DNA sequence: TGTGCCAGCAGCTTAGTCGGGGGGGGAAGCACAGATACGCAGTATTTT.